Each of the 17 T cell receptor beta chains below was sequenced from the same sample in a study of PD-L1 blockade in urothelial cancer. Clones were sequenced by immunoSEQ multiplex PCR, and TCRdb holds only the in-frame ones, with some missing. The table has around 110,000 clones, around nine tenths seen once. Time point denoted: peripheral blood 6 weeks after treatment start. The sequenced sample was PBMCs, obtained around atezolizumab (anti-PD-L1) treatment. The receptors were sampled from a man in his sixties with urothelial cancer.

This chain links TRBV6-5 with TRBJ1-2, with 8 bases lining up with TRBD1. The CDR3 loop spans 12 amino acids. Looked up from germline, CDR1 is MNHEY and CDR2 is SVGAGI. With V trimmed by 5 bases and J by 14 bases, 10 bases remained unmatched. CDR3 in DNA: TGTGCCAGCAGTACAGGGACAGGTGCCCCTACCTTC. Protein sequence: CASSTGTGAPTF.

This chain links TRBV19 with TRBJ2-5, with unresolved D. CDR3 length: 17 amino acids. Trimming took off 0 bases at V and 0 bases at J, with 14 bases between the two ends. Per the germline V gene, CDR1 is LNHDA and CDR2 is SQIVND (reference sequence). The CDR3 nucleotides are TGTGCCAGTAGTATAGATTACGGCACCAGCGACCAAGAGACCCAGTACTTC. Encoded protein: CASSIDYGTSDQETQYF. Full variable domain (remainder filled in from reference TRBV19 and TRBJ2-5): DGGITQSPKYLFRKEGQNVTLSCEQNLNHDAMYWYRQDPGQGLRLIYYSQIVNDFQKGDIAEGYSVSREKKESFPLTVTSAQKNPTAFYLCASSIDYGTSDQETQYFGPGTRLLVL.

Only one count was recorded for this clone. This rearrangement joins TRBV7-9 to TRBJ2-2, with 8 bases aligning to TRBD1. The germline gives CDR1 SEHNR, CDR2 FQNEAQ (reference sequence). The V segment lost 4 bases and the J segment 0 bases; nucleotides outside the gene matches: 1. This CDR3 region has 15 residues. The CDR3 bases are TGTGCCAGCAGCTGGACAGGGACGAACACCGGGGAGCTGTTTTTT. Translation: CASSWTGTNTGELFF.

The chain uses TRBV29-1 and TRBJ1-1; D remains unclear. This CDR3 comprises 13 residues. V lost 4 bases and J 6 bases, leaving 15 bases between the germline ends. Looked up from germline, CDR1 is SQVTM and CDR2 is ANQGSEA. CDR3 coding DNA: TGCAGCGTTGGGCGCCCGCTGGGCGCTGAAGCTTTCTTT. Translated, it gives CSVGRPLGAEAFF.

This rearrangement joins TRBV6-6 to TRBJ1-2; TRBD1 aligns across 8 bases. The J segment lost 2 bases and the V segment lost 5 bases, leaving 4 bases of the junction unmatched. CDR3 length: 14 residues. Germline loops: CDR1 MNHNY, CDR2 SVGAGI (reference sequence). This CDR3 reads CASSRQGLNYGYTF. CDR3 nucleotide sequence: TGTGCCAGCAGTCGACAGGGGCTGAACTATGGCTACACCTTC.

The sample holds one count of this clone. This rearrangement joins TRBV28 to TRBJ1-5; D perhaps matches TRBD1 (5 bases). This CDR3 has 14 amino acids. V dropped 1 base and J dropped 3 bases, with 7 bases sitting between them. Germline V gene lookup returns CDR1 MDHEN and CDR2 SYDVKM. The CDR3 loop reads CASSLSGANQPQHF. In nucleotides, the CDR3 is TGTGCCAGCAGTTTATCTGGGGCCAATCAGCCCCAGCATTTT. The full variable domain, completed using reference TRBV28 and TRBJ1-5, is DVKVTQSSRYLVKRTGEKVFLECVQDMDHENMFWYRQDPGLGLRLIYFSYDVKMKEKGDIPEGYSVSREKKERFSLILESASTNQTSMYLCASSLSGANQPQHFGDGTRLSIL.

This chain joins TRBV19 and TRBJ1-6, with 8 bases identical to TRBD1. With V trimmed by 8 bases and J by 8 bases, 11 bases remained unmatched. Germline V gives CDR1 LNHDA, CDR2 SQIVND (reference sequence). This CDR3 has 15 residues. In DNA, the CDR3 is TGTGCCAGTTCTTCGACCGGGACAGGAGATTCACCCCTCCACTTT. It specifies CASSSTGTGDSPLHF.

In nucleotides, the CDR3 is TGTGCCAGCAAAAACCTCGTGTTACAGGGGACTGAAGCTTTCTTT. This sequence encodes CASKNLVLQGTEAFF. J is TRBJ1-1 and V is TRBV6-5; 7 bases line up with TRBD1. Per germline, CDR1 MNHEY and CDR2 SVGAGI. J was trimmed by 5 bases and V by 7 bases; bases with no gene match: 13. CDR3 length: 15 amino acids.

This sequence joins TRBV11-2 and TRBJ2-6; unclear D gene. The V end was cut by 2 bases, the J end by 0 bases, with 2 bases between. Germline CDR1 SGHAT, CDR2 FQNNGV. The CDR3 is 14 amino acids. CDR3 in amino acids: CASSLLSGANVLTF. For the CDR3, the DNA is TGTGCCAGCAGCTTACTCTCTGGGGCCAACGTCCTGACTTTC. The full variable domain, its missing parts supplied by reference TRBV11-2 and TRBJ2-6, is EAGVAQSPRYKIIEKRQSVAFWCNPISGHATLYWYQQILGQGPKLLIQFQNNGVVDDSQLPKDRFSAERLKGVDSTLKIQPAKLEDSAVYLCASSLLSGANVLTFGAGSRLTVL.

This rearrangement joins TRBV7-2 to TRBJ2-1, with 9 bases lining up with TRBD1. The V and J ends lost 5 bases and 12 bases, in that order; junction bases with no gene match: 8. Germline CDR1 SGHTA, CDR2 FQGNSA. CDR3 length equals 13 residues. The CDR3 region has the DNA TGTGCCAGCAGCCGGGGACAGGGTCCTTGGCAGTTCTTC. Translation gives CASSRGQGPWQFF.

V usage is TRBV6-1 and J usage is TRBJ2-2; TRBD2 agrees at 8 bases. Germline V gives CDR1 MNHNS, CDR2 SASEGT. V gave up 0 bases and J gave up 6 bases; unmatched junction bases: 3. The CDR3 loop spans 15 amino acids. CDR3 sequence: CASSEAPGGAGELFF. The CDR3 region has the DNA TGTGCCAGCAGTGAAGCCCCGGGAGGGGCCGGGGAGCTGTTTTTT.

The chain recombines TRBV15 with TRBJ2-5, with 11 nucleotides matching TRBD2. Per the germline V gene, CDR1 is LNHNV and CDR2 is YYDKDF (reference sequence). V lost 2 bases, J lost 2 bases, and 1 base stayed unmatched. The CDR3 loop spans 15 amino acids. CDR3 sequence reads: CATSRLAGGQETQYF. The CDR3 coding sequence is TGTGCCACCAGCAGATTAGCGGGAGGGCAAGAGACCCAGTACTTC.

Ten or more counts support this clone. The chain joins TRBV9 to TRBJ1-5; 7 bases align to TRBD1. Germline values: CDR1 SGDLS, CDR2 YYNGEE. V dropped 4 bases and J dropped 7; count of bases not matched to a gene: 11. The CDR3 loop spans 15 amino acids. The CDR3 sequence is CASSTRGVIGQPQHF. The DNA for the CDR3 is TGTGCCAGCAGCACCAGGGGGGTAATCGGACAGCCCCAGCATTTT.

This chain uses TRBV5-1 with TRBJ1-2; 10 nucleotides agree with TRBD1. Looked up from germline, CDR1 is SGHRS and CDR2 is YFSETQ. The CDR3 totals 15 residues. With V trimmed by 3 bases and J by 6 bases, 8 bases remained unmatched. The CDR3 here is CASSSNSGTGDGYTF. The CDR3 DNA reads TGCGCCAGCAGCTCAAACTCCGGGACAGGGGATGGCTACACCTTC.

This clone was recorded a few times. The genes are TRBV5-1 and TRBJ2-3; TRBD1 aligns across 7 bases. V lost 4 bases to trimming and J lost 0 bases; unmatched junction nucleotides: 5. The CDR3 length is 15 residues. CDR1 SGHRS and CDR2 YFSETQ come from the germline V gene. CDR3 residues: CASSRGRGSTDTQYF. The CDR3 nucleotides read TGCGCCAGCAGCCGGGGCAGGGGGAGCACAGATACGCAGTATTTT.

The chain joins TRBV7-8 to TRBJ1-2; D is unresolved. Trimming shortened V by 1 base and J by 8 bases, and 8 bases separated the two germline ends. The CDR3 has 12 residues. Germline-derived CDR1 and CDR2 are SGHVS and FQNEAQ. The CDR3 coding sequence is TGTGCCAGCAGCTTAGACCGGGGAGGCTACACCTTC. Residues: CASSLDRGGYTF.

This chain's CDR3 is CASSYSASQPQHF. For the CDR3, the DNA is TGTGCCAGCAGTTACTCAGCGAGCCAGCCCCAGCATTTT. The chain links TRBV6-5 to TRBJ1-5; no clear D. V was clipped by 0 bases and J by 7 bases, with 7 bases between them. In germline, CDR1 is MNHEY, CDR2 SVGAGI. This CDR3 has 13 residues.